The 11 T cell receptor beta chains listed next were all sequenced from one sample in a study of graft-versus-host responses after intestinal transplantation. Libraries were prepared by immunoSEQ multiplex PCR; TCRdb keeps only in-frame clonotypes and omits some of them. The repertoire consists of roughly 110,000 clones, with approximately 88% occurring once and the leading ten covering 0.71%. Antigens of these TCRs are unknown. The source was unstimulated CD4+ T cells sorted from spleen or lymph node cells, collected before transplant. The source of these receptors is a human donor who was the organ donor for an intestinal transplant.

The rearrangement uses TRBV5-5 and TRBJ2-5, with D unresolved. The V end was cut by 3 bases, the J end by 5 bases, with 8 bases between. This CDR3 has 12 residues. Germline CDR1 is SGHKS and CDR2 is YYEKEE (reference sequence). The CDR3 region has the DNA TGTGCCAGCAGCTCGGAGTGGGAGACCCAGTACTTC. This translates into CASSSEWETQYF.

The J gene is TRBJ1-1, the V gene TRBV15; D is uncertain. Germline CDR1 LNHNV, CDR2 YYDKDF (reference sequence). Trimming took off 1 base at V and 4 bases at J, with 7 bases between the two ends. This CDR3 is 13 amino acids long. Here the CDR3 DNA reads TGTGCCACCAGCAGAGGGATGGGCACTGAAGCTTTCTTT. It encodes CATSRGMGTEAFF.

The chain carries TRBV7-9 and TRBJ2-3; D might be TRBD2 (5 bases). The CDR3 totals 12 residues. Germline V gene sequence: CDR1 SEHNR, CDR2 FQNEAQ (reference sequence). V shed 10 bases and J shed 5 bases, with 13 bases lying between them. Written as DNA, the CDR3 is TGTGCCACCCGGAGGAGTGGAGATACGCAGTATTTT. It codes for CATRRSGDTQYF.

Notes on this clone: The germline gene is not matched at one end of the junction; a read error may be the cause. The genes are TRBV5-6 and TRBJ2-7, with 9 bases matching TRBD1. The CDR3 runs to 16 residues. Germline V gene lookup returns CDR1 SGHDT and CDR2 YYEEEE. CDR3 residues: CASSLRTGQGRYVQYF. In nucleotides, the CDR3 is TGTGCCAGCAGCTTACGTACGGGACAGGGTCGATACGTGCAGTACTTC.

In its sample, this clone was seen a few times. The genes are TRBV6-5 and TRBJ1-1; possibly TRBD1 for D (6 bases). CDR1 is MNHEY, CDR2 SVGAGI, per germline. The CDR3 contains 15 residues. The ends were cut back, 2 bases at V and 3 bases at J, with 13 bases in the middle. The CDR3 loop is CASSYQGLSHTEAFF. The CDR3 bases are TGTGCCAGCAGTTACCAGGGGCTAAGTCACACTGAAGCTTTCTTT.

The chain carries TRBV18 and TRBJ2-3, with 8 bases matching TRBD2. V was clipped by 5 bases and J by 0 bases; unmatched bases: 1. Germline CDR1 is KGHSH and CDR2 is LQKENI. This CDR3 contains 14 residues. CDR3 in amino acids: CASSSGGSTDTQYF. The CDR3 DNA is TGTGCCAGCTCAAGCGGGGGAAGCACAGATACGCAGTATTTT.

This clone was counted only a few times. The V gene is TRBV7-2, the J gene TRBJ2-1; 8 bases are shared with TRBD2. CDR1 is SGHTA and CDR2 is FQGNSA in the germline V gene. CDR3 size: 14 residues. Losses at the gene ends were 1 base for V and 5 bases for J; bases not matched to a gene: 1. CDR3 nucleotide sequence: TGTGCCAGCAGCTTAGAACTAGCGGACAATGAGCAGTTCTTC. Its translation is CASSLELADNEQFF.

The chain's CDR3 is CASTVLGQGAGGNQPQHF. The CDR3 coding sequence is TGTGCCAGCACCGTCCTGGGACAGGGGGCAGGAGGCAATCAGCCCCAGCATTTT. The chain combines TRBV28 with TRBJ1-5, with 12 bases lining up with TRBD1. The junction had 12 bases not matched to a gene; V was cut back by 7 bases and J by 2 bases. CDR1 and CDR2 (germline): MDHEN, SYDVKM. This CDR3 has 18 amino acids.

The CDR3 protein is CASSGNWPSADTQYF. The CDR3 DNA reads as TGTGCCTCTTCAGGGAATTGGCCGAGTGCAGATACGCAGTATTTT. The chain couples TRBV2 to TRBJ2-3, with D possibly being TRBD1 (5 bases). This CDR3 is built from 15 residues. Trimming took off 11 bases at V and 4 bases at J, with 22 bases between the two ends. Germline V CDR1 and CDR2: SNHLY, FYNNEI.

V and J are TRBV30 and TRBJ1-2; D is perhaps TRBD1 (6 bases). The germline CDR1 and CDR2 sequences are GTSNPN and SVGIG (reference sequence). Trimming pared 1 base from V and 2 bases from J, leaving 8 bases between. This CDR3 spans 13 amino acids. The CDR3, as DNA: TGTGCCTGGAGTGGGACAGCGAACTATGGCTACACCTTC. Its protein product is CAWSGTANYGYTF.

The chain couples TRBV5-3 to TRBJ2-7; 8 bases fit TRBD1. TRBV5-3 is placed among ORFs of uncertain function. J gave up 7 bases and V 10 bases, and 13 bases lay outside the gene matches. This CDR3 is built from 13 residues. The CDR3 DNA is TGTGCCCGATCGACAGGGGACCCGAAGGAGCAGTACTTC. Translation gives CARSTGDPKEQYF.